A single sample gave rise to the 27 T cell receptor beta chains below, sequenced in a study of cytomegalovirus exposure and HLA in healthy donors. The PCR used 60 Vbeta and 13 Jbeta primers. Sequencing used immunoSEQ multiplex PCR; TCRdb keeps in-frame clones, though not all of them. Of around 99,000 clones detected, around 77% appear once; the ten largest clones hold roughly 3.2%. Sequenced: PBMCs. These receptors were obtained from a middle-aged man in good health and CMV-seronegative.

Only one count was recorded for this clone. The rearrangement links TRBV13 to TRBJ2-5, with 7 nucleotides matching TRBD1. CDR1 PRHDT and CDR2 FYEKMQ come from the germline V gene (reference sequence). The CDR3 contains 16 residues. Germline trimming cut 5 bases from V and 8 bases from J; bases unmatched to any gene: 17. The CDR3 loop is CASSRTRDRVVYTQYF. The DNA of the CDR3 is TGTGCCAGCAGCCGAACCAGAGACAGGGTGGTCTACACCCAGTACTTC.

The chain joins TRBV18 to TRBJ2-1; D call uncertain. Germline V gene lookup returns CDR1 KGHSH and CDR2 LQKENI. V lost 0 bases, J lost 6 bases, and 9 bases lay in between. This CDR3 is built from 14 residues. The CDR3 sequence is CASSPPSGINEQFF. CDR3 bases: TGTGCCAGCTCACCACCTTCAGGAATCAATGAGCAGTTCTTC.

As DNA, the CDR3 is TGTGCCAGCAGCCCGGGGAGGGGTGGCAATCAGCCCCAGCATTTT. Its translation is CASSPGRGGNQPQHF. The chain is built from TRBV5-8 and TRBJ1-5, with D possibly being TRBD1 (5 bases). The CDR3 runs to 15 residues. Germline-derived CDR1 and CDR2 are SGHTS and YDEGEE. V lost 4 bases and J lost 2, with 13 bases in between.

This chain uses TRBV2 with TRBJ2-3; 9 nucleotides agree with TRBD1. The CDR3 spans 15 residues. Germline lookup yields CDR1 SNHLY and CDR2 FYNNEI. Trimming took 3 bases from V and 3 from J; bases not matched to a gene: 4. CDR3 DNA: TGTGCCAGCAGTGAGAGGACAGGGGAGACAGATACGCAGTATTTT. It specifies CASSERTGETDTQYF.

J is TRBJ2-5 and V is TRBV2; 8 nucleotides line up with TRBD1. The CDR3 spans 14 residues. Germline V gene lookup returns CDR1 SNHLY and CDR2 FYNNEI. V shed 6 bases, J shed 3 bases, and the junction held 6 bases outside the gene matches. The CDR3 protein is CASSAGQAEETQYF. As DNA, the CDR3 is TGTGCCAGCAGCGCGGGACAGGCCGAAGAGACCCAGTACTTC.

The chain carries TRBV2 and TRBJ1-5, with D maybe TRBD1 (6 bases). The CDR3 is 15 amino acids. Trimming left V 6 bases short and J 0 bases short, with 12 bases between. Germline lookup yields CDR1 SNHLY and CDR2 FYNNEI. The CDR3 is CASSLTGTSNQPQHF. As DNA, the CDR3 is TGTGCCAGCAGCTTGACAGGAACTAGCAATCAGCCCCAGCATTTT.

The chain is built from TRBV5-1 and TRBJ2-6; D perhaps matches TRBD1 (5 bases). From germline, CDR1 is SGHRS and CDR2 YFSETQ. There are 14 residues in the CDR3. The germline V and J ends were trimmed by 6 bases and 2 bases, with 9 bases remaining between them. The DNA for the CDR3 is TGCGCCAGCACACCGACAGCTGGGGCCAACGTCCTGACTTTC. This encodes CASTPTAGANVLTF.

The V gene is TRBV18, the J gene TRBJ2-1, with 12 nucleotides matching TRBD2. This CDR3 comprises 18 residues. The germline gives CDR1 KGHSH, CDR2 LQKENI. V shed 1 base, J shed 0 bases, and the junction held 4 bases outside the gene matches. The CDR3 DNA reads as TGTGCCAGCTCACCACTCCTAGCGGGAGGGAGCTCCTACAATGAGCAGTTCTTC. Amino acid sequence: CASSPLLAGGSSYNEQFF.

This clone appeared once. The rearrangement links TRBV2 to TRBJ1-5; D remains ambiguous. Germline CDR1 is SNHLY and CDR2 is FYNNEI. CDR3 length equals 15 residues. V dropped 4 bases and J dropped 6 bases, with 16 bases sitting between them. The CDR3 DNA reads as TGTGCCAGCAGTGGCCGGGGAGGGTCAGGTCAGCCCCAGCATTTT. This encodes CASSGRGGSGQPQHF.

The chain recombines TRBV11-3 with TRBJ2-2; D is unclear. V dropped 1 base and J dropped 3 bases, with 3 bases sitting between them. This CDR3 has 13 amino acids. CDR1 and CDR2 (germline): SGHNT, YENEEA. In DNA, the CDR3 is TGTGCCAGCAGCTTAGCCGACACCGGGGAGCTGTTTTTT. Its protein product is CASSLADTGELFF.

The chain carries TRBV6-5 and TRBJ2-1; possibly TRBD2 for D (7 bases). CDR3 length equals 15 residues. The germline gives CDR1 MNHEY, CDR2 SVGAGI. Trimming took off 4 bases at V and 7 bases at J, with 17 bases between the two ends. The CDR3 bases are TGTGCCAGCAGTTTGGAGGGAGGGACAAGGAATGAGCAGTTCTTC. Amino acids: CASSLEGGTRNEQFF.

This clone was seen only a few times. The chain combines TRBV11-1 with TRBJ2-5; TRBD2 matches 13 bases. The CDR3 has 16 amino acids. The V and J ends lost 5 bases and 6 bases, in that order; junction bases with no gene match: 9. Germline assignment: CDR1 SGHAT and CDR2 FQDESV (reference sequence). This CDR3 is CASSLTSGGASKTQYF. The CDR3 DNA is TGTGCCAGCAGCCTTACTAGCGGGGGGGCCTCGAAGACCCAGTACTTC.

V usage is TRBV6-1 and J usage is TRBJ1-2, with D tentatively TRBD1 (6 bases). Germline V gives CDR1 MNHNS, CDR2 SASEGT. The length of the CDR3 is 14 residues. The V and J ends lost 5 bases and 2 bases respectively, with 12 bases between them. The CDR3 DNA reads as TGTGCCAGCAGTCGGACAGACGTAAACTATGGCTACACCTTC. It yields the protein CASSRTDVNYGYTF.

J is TRBJ2-2 and V is TRBV7-9; TRBD1 is a possible D gene (6 bases). Trimming shortened V by 4 bases and J by 5 bases, and 17 bases separated the two germline ends. The CDR3 is 16 amino acids. The V gene's germline CDR1 is SEHNR and CDR2 FQNEAQ (reference sequence). CDR3 sequence: CASSSQNRVWTGELFF. Written as DNA, the CDR3 is TGTGCCAGCAGCTCCCAGAACAGGGTCTGGACCGGGGAGCTGTTTTTT. The variable domain in full, with the rest retrieved from reference TRBV7-9 and TRBJ2-2, is DTGVSQNPRHKITKRGQNVTFRCDPISEHNRLYWYRQTLGQGPEFLTYFQNEAQLEKSRLLSDRFSAERPKGSFSTLEIQRTEQGDSAMYLCASSSQNRVWTGELFFGEGSRLTVL.

This chain uses TRBV2 with TRBJ1-1; weak D call: TRBD1 (6 bases). The CDR3 totals 13 residues. Between the trimmed V and J ends, which lost 5 bases and 3 bases, there was a span of 10 bases. Germline V lookup: CDR1 SNHLY, CDR2 FYNNEI. The chain's CDR3 is CASSYRVHTEAFF. Written as DNA, the CDR3 is TGTGCCAGCAGTTACAGGGTCCACACTGAAGCTTTCTTT.

The count of this clone is one. J is TRBJ1-1 and V is TRBV11-2; 7 bases line up with TRBD1. V shed 5 bases, J shed 6 bases, and the junction held 6 bases outside the gene matches. CDR1 is SGHAT, CDR2 FQNNGV, per germline. The CDR3 is made up of 13 amino acids. CDR3 bases: TGTGCCAGCAGCCTGTCAGGGGGTTCTGAAGCTTTCTTT. This sequence encodes CASSLSGGSEAFF. Drawing the rest from reference TRBV11-2 and TRBJ1-1, the complete variable domain is EAGVAQSPRYKIIEKRQSVAFWCNPISGHATLYWYQQILGQGPKLLIQFQNNGVVDDSQLPKDRFSAERLKGVDSTLKIQPAKLEDSAVYLCASSLSGGSEAFFGQGTRLTVV.

This clone showed up just a few times. The chain joins TRBV25-1 to TRBJ2-7, with 14 bases that match TRBD2. This CDR3 is 15 amino acids long. With 6 bases clipped from V and 0 bases from J, the junction kept 1 base outside the gene matches. Per germline, CDR1 MGHDK and CDR2 SYGVNS. The DNA for the CDR3 is TGTGCCAGCAGGACTAGCGGGGGGGACTCCTACGAGCAGTACTTC. It codes for CASRTSGGDSYEQYF.

In nucleotides, the CDR3 is TGTGCCAGTAGTATGGGCCCGCGCACCGGGGAGCTGTTTTTT. This codes for CASSMGPRTGELFF. The chain has TRBV19 and TRBJ2-2; D is undetermined. V lost 3 bases to trimming and J lost 4 bases, with 9 bases between them. Germline CDR1 LNHDA, CDR2 SQIVND (reference sequence). The CDR3 is 14 amino acids.

V usage is TRBV6-6 and J usage is TRBJ2-7; 8 positions agree with TRBD2. The CDR3 extends over 14 amino acids. V shed 4 bases and J 6 bases; nucleotides not matched to a gene: 8. Germline V CDR1 and CDR2: MNHNY, SVGAGI (reference sequence). The CDR3 nucleotides read TGTGCCAGCAGTTTACCGGGACTAGAATCCGAGCAGTACTTC. It specifies CASSLPGLESEQYF.

This clone was counted between two and nine times. The V call is TRBV6-1, the J call TRBJ2-3, with D perhaps TRBD1 (6 bases). Germline CDR1 is MNHNS and CDR2 is SASEGT. This CDR3 is 15 amino acids long. V shed 4 bases and J shed 2 bases, with 13 bases lying between them. The CDR3 DNA follows: TGTGCCAGCAGTGGGGGGCCTGACTTCACAGATACGCAGTATTTT. This gives the protein CASSGGPDFTDTQYF.

The chain combines TRBV28 with TRBJ1-5; D not resolved. This CDR3 spans 11 amino acids. The germline gives CDR1 MDHEN, CDR2 SYDVKM. The V gene lost 6 bases and the J gene lost 7 bases, with 7 bases spanning the gap. The chain's CDR3 is CASRQEQPQHF. The CDR3 nucleotides are TGTGCCAGCAGGCAAGAGCAGCCCCAGCATTTT. The full variable domain, in which reference TRBV28 and TRBJ1-5 provide the parts outside the CDR3, is DVKVTQSSRYLVKRTGEKVFLECVQDMDHENMFWYRQDPGLGLRLIYFSYDVKMKEKGDIPEGYSVSREKKERFSLILESASTNQTSMYLCASRQEQPQHFGDGTRLSIL.

The rearrangement links TRBV2 to TRBJ2-1; D ambiguous. V lost 1 base to trimming and J lost 9 bases, with 10 bases between them. This CDR3 has 13 residues. From germline, CDR1 is SNHLY and CDR2 FYNNEI. This chain's CDR3 is CASSEVAGSEQFF. CDR3 DNA: TGTGCCAGCAGTGAAGTAGCCGGAAGTGAGCAGTTCTTC.

This clone was counted between two and nine times. This rearrangement joins TRBV21-1 to TRBJ1-2; whether TRBD1, the table's D call, matches the DNA was not checked. TRBV21-1 is deemed a pseudogene. The CDR3 contains 14 residues. CDR3 bases: TGTGCCAGCAGCGGACAGGGGGCCGTCTATGGCTACACCTTC. It yields the protein CASSGQGAVYGYTF.

The chain combines TRBV7-2 with TRBJ2-1, with 14 bases fitting TRBD2. The CDR3 runs to 15 residues. V was clipped by 1 base and J by 7 bases; unmatched bases: 0. Germline CDR1 and CDR2: SGHTA and FQGNSA. The CDR3 protein is CASSLGLAGGNEQFF. CDR3 DNA sequence: TGTGCCAGCAGCTTAGGACTAGCGGGGGGGAATGAGCAGTTCTTC.

The chain combines TRBV19 with TRBJ2-3; D might be TRBD2 (5 bases). Germline loops: CDR1 LNHDA, CDR2 SQIVND (reference sequence). The CDR3 has 13 residues. Trimming removed 6 bases from V and 6 bases from J, with 13 bases in between. This CDR3 reads CASSNKRRDTQYF. The CDR3 nucleotides read TGTGCCAGTAGCAACAAACGGAGGGATACGCAGTATTTT.

The rearrangement uses TRBV5-6 and TRBJ2-2; D remains unclear. This CDR3 has 13 residues. The germline V gene encodes CDR1 SGHDT and CDR2 YYEEEE. With 7 bases removed from V and 4 bases from J, the gap between germline ends came to 11 bases. CDR3 in DNA: TGTGCCAGCCGCATTACTCTCACCGGGGAGCTGTTTTTT. Protein sequence: CASRITLTGELFF.

This clone was seen a handful of times. The chain links TRBV5-1 to TRBJ1-1, with a tentative D call TRBD1 (5 bases). Looked up from germline, CDR1 is SGHRS and CDR2 is YFSETQ. V lost 3 bases and J 1 base, leaving 7 bases between the germline ends. CDR3 length: 13 residues. The CDR3, as DNA: TGCGCCAGCAGCTCAGGGCAGAACACTGAAGCTTTCTTT. Translated, it gives CASSSGQNTEAFF. Full variable domain (remainder filled in from reference TRBV5-1 and TRBJ1-1): KAGVTQTPRYLIKTRGQQVTLSCSPISGHRSVSWYQQTPGQGLQFLFEYFSETQRNKGNFPGRFSGRQFSNSRSEMNVSTLELGDSALYLCASSSGQNTEAFFGQGTRLTVV.